This T cell receptor beta chain was identified during a study of T-cell reconstitution after alpha-beta-depleted transplantation in children. CDR3 length: 14 amino acids. J lost 2 bases, V lost 3 bases, and 2 bases had no gene match. Germline V lookup: CDR1 KGHDR, CDR2 SFDVKD. Unique molecular identifiers were used to barcode this TCRbeta library. MiXCR, applied by TCRdb to the PCR reads, yields one record per CDR3 protein. The repertoire holds 200,000 to 250,000 distinct CDR3 sequences, 8.5% to 10% seen once, with about 6.2% in the top ten. This clonotype was detected many times. V usage is TRBV24-1 and J usage is TRBJ1-1; 7 bases map to TRBD1. This receptor was identified in a human donor who donated a stem cell graft to a child with acute lymphoblastic leukemia. The sample was PBMCs from the stem cell graft donor, taken from the stem cell graft. For the CDR3, the DNA is TGTGCCACCAGTGATGACAGGGTAAACACTGAAGCTTTCTTT. Protein: CATSDDRVNTEAFF.